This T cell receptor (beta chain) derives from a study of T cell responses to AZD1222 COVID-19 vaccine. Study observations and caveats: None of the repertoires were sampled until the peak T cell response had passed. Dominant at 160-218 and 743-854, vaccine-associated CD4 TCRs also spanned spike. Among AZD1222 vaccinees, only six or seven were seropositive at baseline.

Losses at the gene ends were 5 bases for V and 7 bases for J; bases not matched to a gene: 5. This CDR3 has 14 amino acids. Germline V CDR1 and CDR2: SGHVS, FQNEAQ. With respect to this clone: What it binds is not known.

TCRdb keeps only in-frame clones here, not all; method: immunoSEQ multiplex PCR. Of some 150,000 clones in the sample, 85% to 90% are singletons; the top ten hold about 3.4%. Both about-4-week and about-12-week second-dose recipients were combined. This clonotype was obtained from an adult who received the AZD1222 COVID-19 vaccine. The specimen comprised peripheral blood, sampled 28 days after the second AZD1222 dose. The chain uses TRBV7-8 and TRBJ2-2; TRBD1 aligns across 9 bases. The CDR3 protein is CASSPQGAGGELFF. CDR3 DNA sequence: TGTGCCAGCAGCCCACAGGGGGCGGGCGGGGAGCTGTTTTTT.